One and the same sample provided the 14 T cell receptor beta chains below, sequenced in a study of blood T cell repertoires in COVID-19. The repertoire was sequenced with immunoSEQ multiplex PCR; TCRdb's copy has only in-frame clones and lacks some. The table shows 30,000 or so clones, with about 82% occurring only once. What was sequenced was peripheral blood. The receptor source for this set is a man aged 80 or over with active COVID-19.

The J gene is TRBJ2-2, the V gene TRBV11-3; TRBD2 might be the D (5 bases). The CDR3 has 14 residues. Trimming stripped 5 bases from V and 4 bases from J, with 11 bases between. Per the germline V gene, CDR1 is SGHNT and CDR2 is YENEEA. The CDR3 is CASSPGVVTGELFF. CDR3 nucleotides: TGTGCCAGCAGCCCCGGGGTGGTCACCGGGGAGCTGTTTTTT.

In this sample, this clone turned up a few times. The chain joins TRBV7-2 to TRBJ1-5; D gene uncertain. The CDR3 has 14 amino acids. The V end was cut by 0 bases, the J end by 2 bases, with 5 bases between. Germline CDR1 and CDR2: SGHTA and FQGNSA. CDR3 DNA sequence: TGTGCCAGCAGCTTAGCGCAGGGCAATCAGCCCCAGCATTTT. Its protein product is CASSLAQGNQPQHF.

This clone was recorded only once. This chain uses TRBV28 with TRBJ2-3, with D tentatively TRBD1 (6 bases). Germline CDR1 is MDHEN and CDR2 is SYDVKM. The CDR3 is 14 residues long. Trimming removed 6 bases from V and 9 bases from J, with 19 bases in between. CDR3 bases: TGTGCCAGCAGCTTCCCGCCGGGGACAAGGACGCAGTATTTT. Its protein product is CASSFPPGTRTQYF.

The gene calls are TRBV12-3 or TRBV12-4 and TRBJ2-5; D is ambiguous. Trimming shortened V by 3 bases and J by 5 bases, and 10 bases separated the two germline ends. The CDR3 consists of 13 residues. In DNA form, the CDR3 reads TGTGCCAGCAGTTTCACCAGGATCGAGACCCAGTACTTC. Translating gives CASSFTRIETQYF.

This sequence joins TRBV12-5 and TRBJ2-1; 9 positions agree with TRBD2. Germline CDR1 is LGHNT and CDR2 is FRNRAP. Trimming took 1 base from V and 7 from J; bases not matched to a gene: 5. The CDR3 has 15 residues. The CDR3 loop is CASGLGGGALNEQFF. As DNA, the CDR3 is TGTGCTAGTGGTTTGGGCGGGGGGGCCTTAAATGAGCAGTTCTTC.

This chain joins TRBV13 and TRBJ1-2; a possible D gene is TRBD1 (5 bases). The CDR3 runs to 17 residues. The germline V and J ends were trimmed by 7 bases and 0 bases, with 21 bases remaining between them. Germline values: CDR1 PRHDT, CDR2 FYEKMQ (reference sequence). The CDR3: CASTQGPKVRANYGYTF. DNA for the CDR3: TGTGCCAGCACCCAGGGCCCTAAGGTCAGAGCTAACTATGGCTACACCTTC.

The chain carries TRBV21-1 and TRBJ2-3; TRBD2, the D gene given by the table, was not confirmed from the DNA. TRBV21-1 is flagged as a pseudogene. The CDR3 covers 15 residues. The DNA of the CDR3 is TGTGCCAGCAGCCCTAGCGGACCTAGCACAGATACGCAGTATTTT. Translating gives CASSPSGPSTDTQYF.

V and J are TRBV7-9 and TRBJ2-1; D gene ambiguous. The CDR3 extends over 13 amino acids. The germline V and J ends were trimmed by 9 bases and 4 bases, with 13 bases remaining between them. Germline CDR1 reads SEHNR; CDR2 reads FQNEAQ (reference sequence). CDR3 in amino acids: CASRTVSYNEQFF. CDR3 in DNA: TGTGCCAGTCGTACGGTTTCATACAATGAGCAGTTCTTC. Together with reference TRBV7-9 and TRBJ2-1, the CDR3 gives the full variable domain: DTGVSQNPRHKITKRGQNVTFRCDPISEHNRLYWYRQTLGQGPEFLTYFQNEAQLEKSRLLSDRFSAERPKGSFSTLEIQRTEQGDSAMYLCASRTVSYNEQFFGPGTRLTVL.

The chain couples TRBV7-8 to TRBJ2-7; TRBD1 might be the D (7 bases). The V gene lost 5 bases and the J gene lost 6 bases, with 14 bases spanning the gap. The germline CDR1 and CDR2 sequences are SGHVS and FQNEAQ. The CDR3 runs to 13 residues. CDR3 sequence (DNA): TGTGCCAGCAGCACCCAGGAGGGGGCCGAGCAGTACTTC. It codes for CASSTQEGAEQYF.

The V gene is TRBV7-9, the J gene TRBJ2-1; 10 bases are a match to TRBD2. The germline V gene has CDR1 SEHNR and CDR2 FQNEAQ (reference sequence). This CDR3 spans 16 amino acids. J lost 2 bases, V lost 5 bases, and 6 bases had no gene match. CDR3 sequence (DNA): TGTGCCAGCAGCCCAGACCTAGCGGGAGCCTACAATGAGCAGTTCTTC. It codes for CASSPDLAGAYNEQFF.

The rearrangement links TRBV9 to TRBJ2-1; 9 bases map to TRBD1. J was trimmed by 5 bases and V by 4 bases; bases with no gene match: 10. Per the germline V gene, CDR1 is SGDLS and CDR2 is YYNGEE. The CDR3 sequence is 16 residues long. For the CDR3, the DNA is TGTGCCAGCAGCCCCGGGACAGGGTTTTTGAACAATGAGCAGTTCTTC. Its protein is CASSPGTGFLNNEQFF.

This clone has only one observation. The chain uses TRBV10-3 and TRBJ2-5, with D possibly being TRBD2 (6 bases). There are 14 residues in the CDR3. V was clipped by 2 bases and J by 5 bases, with 12 bases between them. The germline CDR1 and CDR2 sequences are ENHRY and SYGVKD. The chain's CDR3 is CAISEVKEGETQYF. The CDR3, as DNA: TGTGCCATCAGTGAGGTAAAGGAGGGTGAGACCCAGTACTTC.

V gene TRBV6-5 combines with J gene TRBJ2-3; D may be TRBD1 (6 bases). The CDR3 runs 11 residues. Germline CDR1 is MNHEY and CDR2 is SVGAGI. The CDR3 DNA reads TGTGCTTTGGGGGCCCCAGATACGCAGTATTTT. Its translation is CALGAPDTQYF.

The rearrangement links TRBV11-2 to TRBJ1-2; D call uncertain. The CDR3 has 14 amino acids. Germline assignment: CDR1 SGHAT and CDR2 FQNNGV. Trimming cost V 5 bases and J 8 bases, with 18 bases left between them. This CDR3 reads CASSRAQILSGYTF. The CDR3 coding sequence is TGTGCCAGCAGCCGCGCACAGATTTTGAGCGGCTACACCTTC.